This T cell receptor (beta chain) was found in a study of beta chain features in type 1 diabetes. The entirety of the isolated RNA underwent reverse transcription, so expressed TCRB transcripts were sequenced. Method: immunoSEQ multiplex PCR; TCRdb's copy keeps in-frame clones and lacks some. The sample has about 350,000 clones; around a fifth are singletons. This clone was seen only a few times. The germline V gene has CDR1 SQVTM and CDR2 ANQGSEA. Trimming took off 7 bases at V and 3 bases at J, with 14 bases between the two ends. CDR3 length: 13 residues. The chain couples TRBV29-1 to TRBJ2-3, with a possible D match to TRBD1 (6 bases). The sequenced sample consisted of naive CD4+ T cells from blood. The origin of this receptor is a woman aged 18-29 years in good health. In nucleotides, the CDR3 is TGCAGCGAAACAGGGAAAGGGACAGATACGCAGTATTTT. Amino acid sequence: CSETGKGTDTQYF.